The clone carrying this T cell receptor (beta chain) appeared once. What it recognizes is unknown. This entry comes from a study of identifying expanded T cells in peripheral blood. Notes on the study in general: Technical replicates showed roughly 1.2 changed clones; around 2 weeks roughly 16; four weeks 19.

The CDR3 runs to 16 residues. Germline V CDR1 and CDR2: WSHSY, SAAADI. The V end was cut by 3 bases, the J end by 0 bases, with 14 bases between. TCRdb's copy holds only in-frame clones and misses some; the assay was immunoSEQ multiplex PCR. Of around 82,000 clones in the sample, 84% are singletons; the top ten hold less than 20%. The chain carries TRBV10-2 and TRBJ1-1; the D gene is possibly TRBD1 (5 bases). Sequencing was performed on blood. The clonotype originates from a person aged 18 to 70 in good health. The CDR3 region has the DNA TGCGCCAGCAGTGATACCGGGGGGAGATTGAACACTGAAGCTTTCTTT. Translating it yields CASSDTGGRLNTEAFF.